The T cell receptor beta chain under discussion was sequenced for a study of T cells expressing NK-cell markers. Looking at the study overall: Investigators obtained TCR beta repertoires from sorted CD3+CD56+NKG2C+, CD3+CD56+NKG2C- and CD3+CD56-NKG2C+ T cells. Seropositivity for HCMV was found in seven of the eight sequenced donors, with one seronegative.

This CDR3 has 15 amino acids. Germline assignment: CDR1 SGHKS and CDR2 YYEKEE (reference sequence). Overall study findings and caveats: These clonotypes, the leaders elsewhere, also led the CD3+CD56-NKG2C+ fraction in four donors.

Following a re-call of the 5' RACE reads, TCRdb has one entry per CDR3 protein and lacks DNA. This table lists 500,000 to 600,000 distinct CDR3 sequences. On this clonotype: The antigen is undetermined.

Sequences were obtained from blood T cells: a sorted CD56 or NKG2C T cell subset, CD4+ or CD8+ T cells, or bulk PBMC T cells (not recorded which). This clonotype was obtained from a man aged 18 to 30 in good health. The chain combines TRBV5-5 with TRBJ2-1. The CDR3 reads CASSGWRMVSNEQFF.